This entry describes one T cell receptor (beta chain). As yet, its antigen is unknown. This sample is drawn from a study of immune heterogeneity within non-small cell lung tumors. Overall study results and limits: Dominant CDR3 beta clonotypes repeated across a patient's tumor loci, while different loci held unique high-frequency clones. Local T-cell clonality was recorded as moderately but significantly correlated with local tumor mutational burden, with R around 0.33.

The TCR beta CDR3 region underwent multiplex PCR amplification with 32 V and 13 J primers. TCRdb used MiXCR to reprocess the multiplex PCR reads, holding one entry per CDR3 protein. Among under 7,000 distinct CDR3 sequences listed, approximately 22% were seen once. The template consisted of bulk tumor genomic DNA, with around 600 ng used per sample. From each primary tumor, several far-apart biopsies were obtained during surgery. Before undergoing curative surgery, patients had newly diagnosed non-small cell lung cancer that was untreated. CDR3 length: 13 amino acids. Germline CDR1 SGHAT, CDR2 FQNNGV. Trimming took 1 base from V and 5 from J, leaving 6 bases between them.

The V gene is TRBV11-2, the J gene TRBJ1-5; D not resolved. The sample consisted of lung tumor tissue. This receptor was taken from a woman aged 55-69 years with non-small cell lung cancer. This chain's CDR3 is CASSLGTDQPQHF. The CDR3 DNA sequence: TGTGCCAGCAGCTTAGGGACCGATCAGCCCCAGCATTTT.